This T cell receptor beta chain was profiled in a study of shared clonotypes between healthy human individuals. About the research overall: Donor ages ranged 18 to 49 years: two women, a few men.

Using immunoSEQ multiplex PCR, the repertoire was profiled, and TCRdb retains in-frame clones only, with some absent. This sample yields about 1.1 million clones, of which 70% to 80% are seen a single time; roughly 0.65% belongs to the top ten. This clone appeared once. Both subsets, CD45RA+ naive and CD45RA-negative memory, were split from the CD4+ cells. CDR3 length: 14 amino acids. Trimming left V 10 bases short and J 3 bases short, with 19 bases between. Germline V gene sequence: CDR1 MNHEY, CDR2 SVGAGI. The sample consisted of memory CD4+ T cells from PBMCs. Subset defined: CD45RA-negative fraction. The source of this sequence is a man between 18 and 29 years old in good health. Some clones in this sample may be carry-over from other donors' samples. The chain combines TRBV6-5 with TRBJ2-7; D not resolved. In DNA, the CDR3 is TGTGCCACCTCCCTCAAGGTTAATGTCTACGAGCAGTACTTC. Protein product: CATSLKVNVYEQYF.